Described below is a single T cell receptor beta chain sequence and its context. This record belongs to a study of blood T cell repertoires in COVID-19. Study overall: Both acute and convalescent COVID-19 samples were obtained from the United States, Italy and Spain.

V was trimmed by 6 bases and J by 1 base, leaving 10 bases between them. Germline assignment: CDR1 MGHDK and CDR2 SYGVNS. CDR3 size: 14 residues. Those who participated ranged in age from about 18 to 95 years and resided in about two dozen US areas. Participant reports of clinical history set cohort assignment. Assay used: immunoSEQ multiplex PCR; TCRdb lists only in-frame clones, some missing. The data hold under 200,000 clones, with about 90% observed a single time. This clonotype originated in a woman in her forties or fifties who had recovered from COVID-19. The genes are TRBV25-1 and TRBJ1-3; TRBD1 might be the D (6 bases). Sequenced material: PBMCs or T cells enriched from blood (not recorded which). The DNA of the CDR3 is TGTGCCAGCAGCCTAACAGGGTCTGGAAACACCATATATTTT. Amino acid sequence: CASSLTGSGNTIYF.